This TCR beta chain was sequenced for a study of response to subunit inactivated influenza vaccine. The study's findings and limits: That few new T cells are recruited by each seasonal influenza vaccination was the authors' suggestion.

Only a few counts were recorded for this clonotype. What it recognizes is unknown. Germline trimming cut 4 bases from V and 12 bases from J; bases unmatched to any gene: 4. The CDR3 runs to 12 residues. Germline CDR1 reads SGHDT; CDR2 reads YYEEEE. TCRdb called the RT-PCR reads again in MiXCR, with one record for every CDR3 protein. The profile shows 150,000 to 200,000 distinct CDR3 sequences, approximately 12% of them singletons. This sample also appeared in a second study, on T cells expressing NK-cell markers. That work states: It was by 5'RACE template switching with UMIs that TCR beta cDNA was made. Sorted CD3+CD56-NKG2C+, CD3+CD56+NKG2C+ and CD3+CD56+NKG2C- T cells supplied the TCR beta repertoires. Each of several donors carried dominant NKG2C+ clonotypes accounting for about 1.0-7.0% of CD8+ T cells. Whether the expanded NKG2C+ T cell clones recognized HCMV remained unclear.

The sequencing here drew on CD8+ T cells sorted from PBMCs, taken 12 days after vaccination. This TCR was sampled from a man between 50 and 59 years old who received an inactivated influenza vaccine. The chain links TRBV5-6 to TRBJ1-5; 10 bases fit TRBD1. The chain's CDR3 is CASSPGTGVQHF. The DNA of the CDR3 is TGTGCCAGCAGCCCAGGGACAGGGGTCCAGCATTTT.